A selection of T cell receptor beta chains follows, all from one sample in a study of shared clonotypes between healthy human individuals. Sequencing used immunoSEQ multiplex PCR; TCRdb keeps in-frame clones, though not all of them. The sample consists of 2,100,000 or so clones, 90% to 97% of them appearing once. Sequenced: naive CD4+ T cells sorted from blood. Receptors originate from a young man in good health. The CDR3 runs from the conserved cysteine through the conserved F or W. The D gene is left open where the match is weak. Part of the rows lack a size; the others show once, few, many or a class for expanded clones.

D	V	size	J	DNA	CDR3
-	TRBV27	-	TRBJ2-5	TGTGCCAGCAGCCCGGGAGAGACCCAGTACTTC	CASSPGETQYF
TRBD1	TRBV6-1	-	TRBJ1-2	TGTGCCAGCAGTGAAGGCCCAACAGGGGTCTATGGCTACACCTTC	CASSEGPTGVYGYTF
TRBD2	TRBV5-4	-	TRBJ2-5	TGTGCCAGCAGACCGGGACTAGCGGCCACACAAGAGACCCAGTACTTC	CASRPGLAATQETQYF
-	TRBV5-6	-	TRBJ2-3	TGTGCCAGCAGTCGGCGCACAGATACGCAGTATTTT	CASSRRTDTQYF
-	TRBV6-5	-	TRBJ1-1	TGTGCCAGCAGTCGGGACTTCAACGCTGAAGCTTTCTTT	CASSRDFNAEAFF
-	TRBV25-1	-	TRBJ2-3	TGTGCCAGCAGTGCCGAACTATGGCCTAGCACAGATACGCAGTATTTT	CASSAELWPSTDTQYF
-	TRBV19	-	TRBJ1-2	TGTGCCAGTAGTATGGAACAGGCGATTAACTATGGCTACACCTTC	CASSMEQAINYGYTF
-	TRBV5-1	-	TRBJ1-4	TGCGCCAGCAGCGACGGTCCTACTAATGAAAAACTGTTTTTT	CASSDGPTNEKLFF
TRBD1	TRBV7-9	few	TRBJ1-2	TGTGCCAGCAGCCCAGGACAGGGTTGGTATGGCTACACCTTC	CASSPGQGWYGYTF
-	TRBV11-2	-	TRBJ2-7	TGTGCCAGCAGCTTCGACCCCGGGGCACGAGGCGAGCAGTACTTC	CASSFDPGARGEQYF
-	TRBV29-1	-	TRBJ1-1	TGCAGCGGGTCGGGTTTTAACACTGAAGCTTTCTTT	CSGSGFNTEAFF
TRBD2	TRBV27	once	TRBJ2-1	TGTGCCAGCAGTTTATCCGCGGGGGGCCCTCGAGAGCAGTTCTTC	CASSLSAGGPREQFF
-	TRBV9	-	TRBJ1-4	TGTGCCAGCAGCGTAGGACAAGCACCAAATGAAAAACTGTTTTTT	CASSVGQAPNEKLFF
TRBD2	TRBV5-1	-	TRBJ2-1	TGCGCCAGCACCACGGGGGGGAGTCCGAGCTCCTACAATGAGCAGTTCTTC	CASTTGGSPSSYNEQFF
-	TRBV7-6	-	TRBJ2-7	TGTGCCAGCAGCTTAGAACCCGCACAGAACGGCTACGAGCAGTACTTC	CASSLEPAQNGYEQYF
TRBD1	TRBV19	-	TRBJ2-3	TGTGCCAGTAGTACCGGGACAGCCCTGGGAGATACGCAGTATTTT	CASSTGTALGDTQYF
-	TRBV6-6	-	TRBJ2-7	TGTGCCAGCAGTTCCACGGCGGGCTACGAGCAGTACTTC	CASSSTAGYEQYF
TRBD2	TRBV10-3	-	TRBJ2-1	TGTGCCATCAGCATCAGTGGAGGGAGGGGAGAGCAGTTCTTC	CAISISGGRGEQFF
-	TRBV10-3	-	TRBJ1-2	TGTGCCACCTCCGGGAACACAGGCGAACATGGCTACACCTTC	CATSGNTGEHGYTF
TRBD1	TRBV19	-	TRBJ1-2	TGTGCCAGTAGTGCTTCAGGGGGATATGGCTACACCTTC	CASSASGGYGYTF
TRBD1	TRBV7-9	-	TRBJ2-1	TGTGCCAGCAGCTTGACAGGGGTAGGAGAGCAGTTCTTC	CASSLTGVGEQFF
-	TRBV7-2	once	TRBJ1-1	TGTGCCAGCAGCTTAAGGGCAGTTGGCCTCAACACTGAAGCTTTCTTT	CASSLRAVGLNTEAFF
-	TRBV7-2	once	TRBJ1-5	TGTGCCAGCAGCCACAGTACTAGCAATCAGCCCCAGCATTTT	CASSHSTSNQPQHF
TRBD1	TRBV15	-	TRBJ1-2	TGTGCCACCAGCAGGACAGGGAGGAAAACTAACTATGGCTACACCTTC	CATSRTGRKTNYGYTF
-	TRBV7-3	-	TRBJ1-4	TGTGCCAGCAGCTTCCCAAGCAACCGGGACCCTATTAAGTCCCCAACTAATGAAAAACTGTTTTTT	CASSFPSNRDPIKSPTNEKLFF
-	TRBV25-1	-	TRBJ2-6	TGTGCCAGCAGCCGCGTGTCTGGGGCCAACGTCCTGACTTTC	CASSRVSGANVLTF
-	TRBV5-1	once	TRBJ1-5	TGCGCCAGCAGCTTGGACAGTCTAGATCAGCCCCAGCATTTT	CASSLDSLDQPQHF
TRBD1	TRBV10-3	-	TRBJ2-7	TGTGCCATCAGAGGGACAGGGGGCGGGTACGAGCAGTACTTC	CAIRGTGGGYEQYF
TRBD1	TRBV5-1	-	TRBJ2-7	TGCGCCAGCAGCTTGCAGGGGGCGCGGGACGAGCAGTACTTC	CASSLQGARDEQYF
TRBD2	TRBV19	-	TRBJ2-7	TGTGCCAGTAGTTTTTCGGGTAGCGGGAGGTACGAGCAGTACTTC	CASSFSGSGRYEQYF
TRBD2	TRBV2	-	TRBJ2-1	TGTGCCAGCAGGGCTTTAGCGGGGGTCTCCTACAATGAGCAGTTCTTC	CASRALAGVSYNEQFF
TRBD2	TRBV2	once	TRBJ2-7	TGTGCCAGCAGTGACGGCGGGGGGCTGGTGCAGTACTTC	CASSDGGGLVQYF
-	TRBV28	-	TRBJ2-6	TGTGCCAGCAGTCCGGGACTCCAGGGGAAGGGCTCTGGGGCCAACGTCCTGACTTTC	CASSPGLQGKGSGANVLTF
-	TRBV5-1	-	TRBJ2-2	TGCGCCAGCAGCTTGGGTGGCCCCGGGGAGCTGTTTTTT	CASSLGGPGELFF
-	TRBV10-3	-	TRBJ1-1	TGTGCCATCAGCGGACGGGACGGTACAGCTTTCTTT	CAISGRDGTAFF
TRBD1	TRBV6-6	once	TRBJ2-7	TGTGCCAGCAGTGACAGGGGGCGCAGGTCCTACGAGCAGTACTTC	CASSDRGRRSYEQYF
-	TRBV10-3	-	TRBJ2-7	TGTGCCATCAGTGAGTCAAATGGGGGATACGAGCAGTACTTC	CAISESNGGYEQYF
TRBD2	TRBV10-3	-	TRBJ2-2	TGTGCCATCAGTGAGGGGCGGGAGGGCACCGGGGAGCTGTTTTTT	CAISEGREGTGELFF
TRBD2	TRBV9	-	TRBJ2-1	TGTGCCAGCAGCGTACTAGCGGGGTACCGCAATGAGCAGTTCTTC	CASSVLAGYRNEQFF
TRBD1	TRBV2	-	TRBJ1-4	TGTGCCAGCAGTCCGCCGGGACAGAGGGGTGAAAAACTGTTTTTT	CASSPPGQRGEKLFF
-	TRBV23-1	-	TRBJ2-7	TGCGCCAGCAGTCAATCAACGGATTCCTACGAGCAGTACTTC	CASSQSTDSYEQYF
-	TRBV19	-	TRBJ1-2	TGTGCCAGTAGTATTGGGATCTCTAACTATGGCTACACCTTC	CASSIGISNYGYTF
-	TRBV29-1	-	TRBJ2-2	TGCAGCGTTTCCTCAGGGACCGGGGAGCTGTTTTTT	CSVSSGTGELFF